These 23 T cell receptor beta chains share one sample of origin, sequenced in a study of early T cells in non-severe SARS-CoV-2 infection. TCRdb processed the 5' RACE reads anew with MiXCR; each CDR3 protein has one entry. This table has approximately 81,000 distinct CDR3 sequences, around 15% appearing once. The sequenced material came from whole blood. These receptors were obtained from an adult who was a healthcare worker with PCR-confirmed SARS-CoV-2 infection or an uninfected control (not recorded which).

This clonotype has more than one count but fewer than ten. The chain carries TRBV6-6 and TRBJ1-5; D gene uncertain. The CDR3 length is 16 residues. Germline V CDR1 and CDR2: MNHNY, SVGAGI (reference sequence). Trimming left V 4 bases short and J 0 bases short, with 13 bases between. CDR3 loop: CASSSKTAYSNQPQHF. Written as DNA, the CDR3 is TGTGCCAGCAGTTCCAAAACAGCCTATAGCAATCAGCCCCAGCATTTT.

The rearrangement joins TRBV20-1 to TRBJ2-5; the match to TRBD2 covers 9 bases. Germline V gene data show CDR1 as DFQATT and CDR2 as SNEGSKA (reference sequence). CDR3 size: 14 residues. V was clipped by 5 bases and J by 1 base; unmatched bases: 5. This CDR3 reads CSAPQTSGQETQYF. CDR3 in DNA: TGCAGTGCTCCCCAGACTAGCGGCCAAGAGACCCAGTACTTC.

This clonotype was recorded many times. The chain links TRBV2 to TRBJ1-3; tentatively, D is TRBD1 (6 bases). The CDR3 has 15 amino acids. Trimming removed 6 bases at V and 0 bases at J, with 12 bases between. Germline V CDR1 and CDR2: SNHLY, FYNNEI. The CDR3 DNA reads TGTGCCAGCAGAGAACAGGGCCACTCTGGAAACACCATATATTTT. Its translation: CASREQGHSGNTIYF.

This clonotype came up many times. V usage is TRBV5-4 and J usage is TRBJ2-1, with D unclear. The CDR3 has 14 amino acids. Germline CDR1 is SGHNT and CDR2 is YYREEE (reference sequence). The germline V and J ends were trimmed by 2 bases and 12 bases, with 18 bases remaining between them. The CDR3 nucleotides are TGTGCCAGCAGCTTATTCTCCCCCAACAAAGGGCAGTTCTTC. Its protein product is CASSLFSPNKGQFF.

This clonotype was seen ten or more times. The J gene is TRBJ1-2, the V gene TRBV4-1; tentative D call: TRBD1 (5 bases). The V gene lost 0 bases and the J gene lost 3 bases, with 14 bases spanning the gap. Germline V lookup: CDR1 MGHRA, CDR2 YSYEKL. The CDR3 consists of 16 residues. DNA for the CDR3: TGCGCCAGCAGCCAAGATTCGTGGGACGAGGACTATGGCTACACCTTC. Its translation: CASSQDSWDEDYGYTF.

This clonotype was observed at least ten times. The J gene is TRBJ1-3, the V gene TRBV20-1, with TRBD1 identical over 7 bases. Germline-derived CDR1 and CDR2 are DFQATT and SNEGSKA (reference sequence). V lost 3 bases and J lost 6; bases outside the gene matches: 11. CDR3 size: 15 residues. The CDR3 region has the DNA TGCAGTGCTAGGGCTATGGCAGGGGGGATAAACACCATATATTTT. This sequence encodes CSARAMAGGINTIYF.

This clonotype has just a few counts. The chain carries TRBV5-1 and TRBJ2-1, with D possibly matching TRBD1 (6 bases). Trimming left V 5 bases short and J 5 bases short, with 17 bases between. From germline, CDR1 is SGHRS and CDR2 YFSETQ. The CDR3 is 15 amino acids. For the CDR3, the DNA is TGCGCCAGCAGTTTCACAGGGATTGGGGACAATGAGCAGTTCTTC. Amino acid sequence: CASSFTGIGDNEQFF.

This clonotype turned up a few times. The chain is built from TRBV9 and TRBJ2-3, with D possibly being TRBD2 (5 bases). Trimming took off 4 bases at V and 4 bases at J, with 19 bases between the two ends. The V gene's germline CDR1 is SGDLS and CDR2 YYNGEE. The CDR3 runs 16 residues. In nucleotides, the CDR3 is TGTGCCAGCAGCTTTGACCGGGTCCCCGGGGCAGATACGCAGTATTTT. Residues: CASSFDRVPGADTQYF. The full variable domain, completed using reference TRBV9 and TRBJ2-3, is DSGVTQTPKHLITATGQRVTLRCSPRSGDLSVYWYQQSLDQGLQFLIQYYNGEERAKGNILERFSAQQFPDLHSELNLSSLELGDSALYFCASSFDRVPGADTQYFGPGTRLTVL.

This clonotype was detected many times. CDR3 protein: CASSLLMGPGDEQFF. For the CDR3, the DNA is TGTGCCAGCAGTTTACTCATGGGTCCTGGCGATGAGCAGTTCTTC. The chain recombines TRBV12-3 or TRBV12-4 with TRBJ2-1, with D unresolved. The CDR3 is 15 amino acids. V was shortened by 2 bases and J by 8 bases, with 16 bases between the two germline ends.

This clonotype was seen repeatedly, ten times or more. The chain employs TRBV20-1 and TRBJ2-7; TRBD1 might be the D (6 bases). The CDR3 spans 14 residues. Trimming took off 1 base at V and 0 bases at J, with 10 bases between the two ends. The germline gives CDR1 DFQATT, CDR2 SNEGSKA (reference sequence). The CDR3 loop reads CSARGDRYSYEQYF. In nucleotides, the CDR3 is TGCAGTGCTAGAGGCGACAGGTACTCCTACGAGCAGTACTTC.

This clonotype was seen ten or more times. The V gene is TRBV20-1, the J gene TRBJ2-1; 15 nucleotides match TRBD2. This CDR3 contains 15 residues. Per germline, CDR1 DFQATT and CDR2 SNEGSKA (reference sequence). The CDR3 DNA reads TGCAGCTTCATGGGACTAGCGGGGGGCCTCAATGAGCAGTTCTTC. It codes for CSFMGLAGGLNEQFF.

This clonotype has more than one count but fewer than ten. V gene TRBV25-1 combines with J gene TRBJ2-7, with 10 positions matching TRBD1. From germline, CDR1 is MGHDK and CDR2 SYGVNS. The CDR3 extends over 15 amino acids. V gave up 5 bases and J gave up 6 bases; unmatched junction bases: 10. CDR3 sequence reads: CASSPPGQGISEQYF. CDR3 sequence (DNA): TGTGCCAGCAGTCCACCGGGACAGGGGATTAGCGAGCAGTACTTC.

This clonotype was seen repeatedly, ten times or more. The rearrangement uses TRBV7-6 and TRBJ2-2; 10 bases agree with TRBD2. V was pared by 1 base and J by 0 bases, with 8 bases of the junction left unmatched. This CDR3 has 19 residues. The germline gives CDR1 SGHVS, CDR2 FNYEAQ. CDR3 sequence: CASSLGLAGGTANTGELFF. The CDR3 nucleotides read TGTGCCAGCAGCTTAGGACTAGCGGGCGGAACGGCGAACACCGGGGAGCTGTTTTTT.

The chain links TRBV11-2 to TRBJ2-5; TRBD2 aligns across 10 bases. CDR1 and CDR2 (germline): SGHAT, FQNNGV. This CDR3 is 14 amino acids long. Losses at the gene ends were 5 bases for V and 2 bases for J; bases not matched to a gene: 2. CDR3 DNA: TGTGCCAGCAGCGGACTAGCGGTTCAAGAGACCCAGTACTTC. Residues: CASSGLAVQETQYF.

This clonotype was counted between two and nine times. This chain uses TRBV7-9 with TRBJ2-7, with 10 bases lining up with TRBD2. The germline CDR1 and CDR2 sequences are SEHNR and FQNEAQ (reference sequence). With V trimmed by 4 bases and J by 6 bases, 9 bases remained unmatched. This CDR3 contains 15 residues. DNA of the CDR3: TGTGCCAGCAGCTCCGGAGTAGCGGGAGGAACCGAGCAGTACTTC. Translation gives CASSSGVAGGTEQYF. The complete variable domain, with remaining parts taken from reference TRBV7-9 and TRBJ2-7, reads DTGVSQNPRHKITKRGQNVTFRCDPISEHNRLYWYRQTLGQGPEFLTYFQNEAQLEKSRLLSDRFSAERPKGSFSTLEIQRTEQGDSAMYLCASSSGVAGGTEQYFGPGTRLTVT.

The chain employs TRBV5-1 and TRBJ2-1, with D maybe TRBD1 (6 bases). Trimming removed 0 bases at V and 4 bases at J, with 20 bases between. Germline loops: CDR1 SGHRS, CDR2 YFSETQ. The CDR3 length is 18 residues. The CDR3 reads CASSLVDFRGLNYNEQFF. The CDR3 DNA reads TGCGCCAGCAGCTTGGTCGATTTCAGGGGATTAAATTACAATGAGCAGTTCTTC.

This clonotype has more than one count but fewer than ten. This chain joins TRBV29-1 and TRBJ1-2, with a tentative D call TRBD1 (6 bases). This CDR3 has 14 amino acids. Per germline, CDR1 SQVTM and CDR2 ANQGSEA. V shed 1 base and J shed 3 bases, with 12 bases lying between them. The CDR3 nucleotides are TGCAGCGTTGAAGGGGACGCAGGGGACTATGGCTACACCTTC. This gives the protein CSVEGDAGDYGYTF.

The V and J genes are TRBV6-5 and TRBJ2-7; D is ambiguous. This CDR3 is built from 13 residues. The germline CDR1 and CDR2 sequences are MNHEY and SVGAGI. Trimming removed 7 bases at V and 8 bases at J, with 18 bases between. CDR3 sequence reads: CASTPGSLGKQYF. The CDR3 region has the DNA TGTGCCAGCACACCCGGGTCTCTAGGGAAGCAGTACTTC.

This clonotype has a handful of counts. This chain connects TRBV11-3 to TRBJ2-7; D is uncertain. The V gene lost 4 bases and the J gene lost 3 bases, with 4 bases spanning the gap. Per germline, CDR1 SGHNT and CDR2 YENEEA. The CDR3 spans 11 residues. This CDR3 is CASSSFYEQYF. In nucleotides, the CDR3 is TGTGCCAGCAGCTCGTTCTACGAGCAGTACTTC.

Concerning this clonotype: At one boundary the junction diverges from the germline segment, which might be a read error. The chain links TRBV7-3 to TRBJ2-2, with 11 bases aligning to TRBD1. Germline CDR1 SGHTA, CDR2 FQGTGA. The CDR3 totals 17 residues. The chain's CDR3 is CASSLSGQGAKTGELFF. CDR3 coding DNA: TGTGCCAGCAGCTTAAGCGGACAGGGGGCGAAGACCGGGGAGCTGTTTTTT.

This clonotype was found many times. The chain links TRBV29-1 to TRBJ2-1; 7 nucleotides agree with TRBD1. The CDR3 is 12 residues long. Germline V gene data show CDR1 as SQVTM and CDR2 as ANQGSEA. Trimming removed 6 bases from V and 8 bases from J; junction bases left unmatched: 7. CDR3 DNA: TGCAGCGTGCCGACAGGGTCTGATGAGCAGTTCTTC. Translating gives CSVPTGSDEQFF.

Only a few counts were recorded for this clonotype. This chain links TRBV27 with TRBJ2-7, with TRBD2 identical over 10 bases. Germline CDR1 is MNHEY and CDR2 is SMNVEV (reference sequence). CDR3 length: 14 amino acids. The junction had 6 bases not matched to a gene; V was cut back by 7 bases and J by 3 bases. The CDR3 spells CASTSAGGFYEQYF. CDR3 bases: TGTGCCAGCACGTCAGCGGGAGGGTTCTACGAGCAGTACTTC.

A few counts support this clonotype. This sequence joins TRBV7-2 and TRBJ2-4; D not certain. Trimming left V 0 bases short and J 4 bases short, with 4 bases between. The CDR3 is made up of 13 amino acids. Germline V CDR1 and CDR2: SGHTA, FQGNSA. The CDR3 DNA is TGTGCCAGCAGCTTAGCGCCGAAAAACATTCAGTACTTC. Protein sequence: CASSLAPKNIQYF.